Shown below are 8 T cell receptor beta chains from a single sample sequenced in a study of cytomegalovirus exposure and HLA in healthy donors. The PCR employed 60 Vbeta primers together with 13 Jbeta primers. Some clones are missing from TCRdb's copy, which holds only in-frame ones; the method was immunoSEQ multiplex PCR. The data contain about 190,000 clones, about 82% of them singletons. The specimen sequenced was PBMCs. The source of these receptors is a male donor in good health and CMV-seronegative.

The V and J genes are TRBV6-5 and TRBJ1-1; D possibly corresponds to TRBD1 (6 bases). From germline, CDR1 is MNHEY and CDR2 SVGAGI. V was trimmed by 6 bases and J by 0 bases, leaving 14 bases between them. The CDR3 contains 15 residues. CDR3 in DNA: TGTGCCAGCAGCGTCGCCGGGACACTGAACACTGAAGCTTTCTTT. Protein product: CASSVAGTLNTEAFF.

This sequence joins TRBV27 and TRBJ2-1; tentatively, D is TRBD2 (6 bases). Germline V CDR1 and CDR2: MNHEY, SMNVEV (reference sequence). The V end was cut by 3 bases, the J end by 5 bases, with 23 bases between. The CDR3 sequence is 18 residues long. The CDR3 DNA reads as TGTGCCAGCAGTTTGGGCGGGAATCTGCCCACCAAGGACAATGAGCAGTTCTTC. Its translation: CASSLGGNLPTKDNEQFF.

The gene calls are TRBV5-4 and TRBJ2-5, with 12 bases aligning to TRBD2. The V gene's germline CDR1 is SGHNT and CDR2 YYREEE (reference sequence). V gave up 1 base and J gave up 3 bases; unmatched junction bases: 1. This CDR3 has 15 residues. For the CDR3, the DNA is TGTGCCAGCAGCTTGACTAGCGGGAGGAAAGAGACCCAGTACTTC. Translated: CASSLTSGRKETQYF.

V usage is TRBV19 and J usage is TRBJ2-3; 7 bases fit TRBD2. CDR3 length: 15 residues. Germline V gives CDR1 LNHDA, CDR2 SQIVND (reference sequence). V gave up 3 bases and J gave up 5 bases; unmatched junction bases: 8. The CDR3 nucleotides read TGTGCCAGTAGTATCGAAGCGGGAAATATAGATACGCAGTATTTT. This codes for CASSIEAGNIDTQYF.

V gene TRBV15 combines with J gene TRBJ2-3, with TRBD1 as a possible D gene (6 bases). The CDR3 covers 15 residues. V was clipped by 0 bases and J by 4 bases, with 11 bases between them. In germline, CDR1 is LNHNV, CDR2 YYDKDF (reference sequence). The CDR3 nucleotides are TGTGCCACCAGCAGAGATCGGGCAGGGGCAGATACGCAGTATTTT. Encoded protein: CATSRDRAGADTQYF.

This chain uses TRBV19 with TRBJ2-7, with 8 bases identical to TRBD1. The CDR3 runs 15 residues. The germline V gene has CDR1 LNHDA and CDR2 SQIVND (reference sequence). After removal of 3 bases from V and 3 bases from J, the junction contained 7 bases not matched to a gene. The CDR3 bases are TGTGCCAGTAGTATCGGGTCAGGGGGCGGCTACGAGCAGTACTTC. Its translation is CASSIGSGGGYEQYF. Complete variable domain (other parts from reference TRBV19 and TRBJ2-7): DGGITQSPKYLFRKEGQNVTLSCEQNLNHDAMYWYRQDPGQGLRLIYYSQIVNDFQKGDIAEGYSVSREKKESFPLTVTSAQKNPTAFYLCASSIGSGGGYEQYFGPGTRLTVT.

This sequence joins TRBV9 and TRBJ2-5, with TRBD2 identical over 12 bases. The germline gives CDR1 SGDLS, CDR2 YYNGEE. This CDR3 is 19 amino acids long. V shed 0 bases and J 0 bases; nucleotides not matched to a gene: 9. The CDR3 DNA reads TGTGCCAGCAGCGTAGGTCGAGGTGGACTAGCGGGGAACCAAGAGACCCAGTACTTC. Its protein product is CASSVGRGGLAGNQETQYF.

The chain uses TRBV25-1 and TRBJ1-2; D perhaps matches TRBD1 (6 bases). From germline, CDR1 is MGHDK and CDR2 SYGVNS. The CDR3 consists of 14 residues. Trimming removed 4 bases at V and 6 bases at J, with 15 bases between. The CDR3 coding sequence is TGTGCCAGCAGTGTCTCGGGGGGCGCGCATGGCTACACCTTC. Its protein product is CASSVSGGAHGYTF.